What follows is one T cell receptor (beta chain) and its context. Source study methods: It was from reference gene primer amplification that nucleated cell counts were estimated. Profiled with immunoSEQ multiplex PCR; TCRdb holds only in-frame clones, not every one. V and J calls and clone size follow that table, whereas D and trimming were derived from the DNA. The sample lists about 180,000 clones, around four fifths occurring once. This entry is derived from a study of blood T cell repertoires in COVID-19. The overall study: The United States, Italy and Spain supplied acute and convalescent COVID-19 samples. Sources were T cells, B-cell-depleted T cells, or PBMCs; the material itself was cDNA or gDNA.

Germline V gives CDR1 MNHEY, CDR2 SMNVEV (reference sequence). The germline V and J ends were trimmed by 6 bases and 4 bases, with 4 bases remaining between them. This CDR3 spans 11 amino acids. It was during active infection that Seattle patients were enrolled and then longitudinally followed. Sequencing was carried out using peripheral blood. The TCR originated in a woman in her 70s with COVID-19, enrolled during active disease. The V call is TRBV27, the J call TRBJ2-1, with unresolved D. The CDR3 bases are TGTGCCAGCAGCCAGTACAATGAGCAGTTCTTC. Translation gives CASSQYNEQFF.